This T cell receptor (beta chain) was observed in a study of blood T cell repertoires in COVID-19. Sequenced by immunoSEQ multiplex PCR; TCRdb stores in-frame clones only, minus some. The data hold approximately 150,000 clones, with around 87% observed a single time. The CDR3 contains 12 residues. Trimming removed 5 bases at V and 6 bases at J, with 8 bases between. The V and J genes are TRBV12-3 or TRBV12-4 and TRBJ2-1; no definite D call. This receptor was obtained from a man aged 45 to 65 who had recovered from COVID-19. The sequenced sample was peripheral blood. The CDR3 DNA is TGTGCCAGCAGTCCCAACGGCAATGAGCAGTTCTTC. The encoded protein is CASSPNGNEQFF.